This T cell receptor (beta chain) came from a study of beta chain features in type 1 diabetes. General study results and limits: Researchers cautioned that cDNA sequencing could over-represent cells with high TCR expression. Moderately but significantly shorter TCRB CDR3s were found in Type 1 diabetes patients in all four CD4+ subsets. The naive, central memory and Treg TCRB repertoires of patients appeared to be more similar to one another than those of healthy donors.

CDR1 SQVTM and CDR2 ANQGSEA come from the germline V gene. V lost 2 bases, J lost 6 bases, and 11 bases stayed unmatched. The CDR3 length is 15 residues. As every portion of the isolated RNA was reverse transcribed, the sequencing read expressed TCRB transcripts. The table came from immunoSEQ multiplex PCR; TCRdb's copy has only in-frame clones and leaves some out. The table has around 650,000 clones, around 12% seen once. In its sample, this clone was seen a few times. No antigen is known for it. The chain links TRBV29-1 to TRBJ1-2; 8 bases are shared with TRBD1. The sequenced sample consisted of naive CD4+ T cells from blood. The sequence was obtained from a man younger than 40 with type 1 diabetes. CDR3 in DNA: TGCAGCGTTGAACCCGGTCAGGGGGCGCCTCATGGCTACACCTTC. It codes for CSVEPGQGAPHGYTF.